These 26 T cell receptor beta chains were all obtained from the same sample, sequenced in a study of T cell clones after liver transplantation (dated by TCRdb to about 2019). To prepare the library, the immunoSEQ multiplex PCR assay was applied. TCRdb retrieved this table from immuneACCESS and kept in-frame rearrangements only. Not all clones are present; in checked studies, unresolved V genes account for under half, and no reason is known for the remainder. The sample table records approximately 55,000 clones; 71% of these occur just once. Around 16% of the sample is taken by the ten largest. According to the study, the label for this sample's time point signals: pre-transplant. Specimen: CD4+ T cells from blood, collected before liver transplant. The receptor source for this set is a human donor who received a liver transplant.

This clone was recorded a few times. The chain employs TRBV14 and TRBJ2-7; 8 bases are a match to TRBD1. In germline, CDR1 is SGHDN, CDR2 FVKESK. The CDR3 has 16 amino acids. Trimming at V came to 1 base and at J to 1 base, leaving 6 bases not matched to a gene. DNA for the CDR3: TGTGCCAGCAGCCAAGTTTCTTGGGACAGGTCCTACGAGCAGTACTTC. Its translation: CASSQVSWDRSYEQYF.

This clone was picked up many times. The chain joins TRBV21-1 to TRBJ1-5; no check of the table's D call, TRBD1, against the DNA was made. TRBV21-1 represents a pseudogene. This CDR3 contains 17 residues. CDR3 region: CASSLRGTAGSNQPQHF. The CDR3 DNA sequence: TGTGCCAGCAGCCTACGCGGGACAGCGGGTAGCAATCAGCCCCAGCATTTT.

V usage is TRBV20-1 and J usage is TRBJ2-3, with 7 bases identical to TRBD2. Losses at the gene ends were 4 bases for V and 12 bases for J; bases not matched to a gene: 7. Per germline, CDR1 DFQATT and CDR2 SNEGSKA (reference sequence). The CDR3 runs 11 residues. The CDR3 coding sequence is TGCAGTGCTAAGGGGCCTAGCGGCCAGTATTTT. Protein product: CSAKGPSGQYF.

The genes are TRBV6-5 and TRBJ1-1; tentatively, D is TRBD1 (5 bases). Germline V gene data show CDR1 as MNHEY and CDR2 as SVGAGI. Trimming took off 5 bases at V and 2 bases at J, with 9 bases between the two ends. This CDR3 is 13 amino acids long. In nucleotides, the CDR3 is TGTGCCAGCAGTCTCGGACAAAACACTGAAGCTTTCTTT. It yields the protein CASSLGQNTEAFF.

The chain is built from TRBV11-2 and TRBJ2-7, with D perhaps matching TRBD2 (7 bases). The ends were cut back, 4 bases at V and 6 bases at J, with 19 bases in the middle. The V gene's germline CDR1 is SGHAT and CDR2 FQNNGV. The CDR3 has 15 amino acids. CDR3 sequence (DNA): TGTGCCAGCAGCTCCCTACGGGGGGCGTCTTCCGAGCAGTACTTC. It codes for CASSSLRGASSEQYF.

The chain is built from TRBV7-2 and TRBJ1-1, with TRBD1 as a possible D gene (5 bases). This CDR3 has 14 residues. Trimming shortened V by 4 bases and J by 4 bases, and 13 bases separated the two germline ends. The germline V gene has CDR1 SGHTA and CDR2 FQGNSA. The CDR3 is CASSSRTRVTEAFF. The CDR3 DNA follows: TGTGCCAGCAGCTCCCGGACCAGGGTCACTGAAGCTTTCTTT.

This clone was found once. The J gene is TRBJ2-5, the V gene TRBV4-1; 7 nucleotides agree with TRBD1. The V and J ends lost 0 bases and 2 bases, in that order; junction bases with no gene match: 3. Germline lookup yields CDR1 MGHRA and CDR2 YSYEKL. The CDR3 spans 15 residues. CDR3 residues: CASSQDWGQQETQYF. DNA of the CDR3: TGCGCCAGCAGCCAAGATTGGGGACAGCAAGAGACCCAGTACTTC.

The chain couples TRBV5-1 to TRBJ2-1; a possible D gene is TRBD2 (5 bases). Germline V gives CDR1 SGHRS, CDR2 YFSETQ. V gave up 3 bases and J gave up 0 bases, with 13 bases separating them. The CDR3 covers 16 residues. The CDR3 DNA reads TGCGCCAGCAGCTCAACAAGCGGAGTCTCCTACAATGAGCAGTTCTTC. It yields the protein CASSSTSGVSYNEQFF.

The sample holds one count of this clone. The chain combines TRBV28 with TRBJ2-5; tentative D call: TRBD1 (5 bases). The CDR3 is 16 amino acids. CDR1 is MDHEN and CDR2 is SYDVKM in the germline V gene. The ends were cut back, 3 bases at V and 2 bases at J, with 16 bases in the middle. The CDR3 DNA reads TGTGCCAGCAGTTTTCAGGGTAGCACGGGTCAAGAGACCCAGTACTTC. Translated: CASSFQGSTGQETQYF.

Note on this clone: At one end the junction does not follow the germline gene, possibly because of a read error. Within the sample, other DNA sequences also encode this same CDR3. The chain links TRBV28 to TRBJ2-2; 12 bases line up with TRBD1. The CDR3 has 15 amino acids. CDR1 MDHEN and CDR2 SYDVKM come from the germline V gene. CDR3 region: CASTTAGQGAGELFF. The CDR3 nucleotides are TGTGCCAGCACCACAGCGGGACAGGGGGCCGGAGAGCTGTTTTTT.

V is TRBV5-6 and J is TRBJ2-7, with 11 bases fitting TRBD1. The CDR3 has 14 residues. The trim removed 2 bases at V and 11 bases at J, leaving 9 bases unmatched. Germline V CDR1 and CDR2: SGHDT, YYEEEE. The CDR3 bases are TGTGCCAGCAGCTTTTTAGGGACAGGGGGTCACAAGTACTTC. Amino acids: CASSFLGTGGHKYF. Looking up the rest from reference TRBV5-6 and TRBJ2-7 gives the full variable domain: DAGVTQSPTHLIKTRGQQVTLRCSPKSGHDTVSWYQQALGQGPQFIFQYYEEEERQRGNFPDRFSGHQFPNYSSELNVNALLLGDSALYLCASSFLGTGGHKYFGPGTRLTVT.

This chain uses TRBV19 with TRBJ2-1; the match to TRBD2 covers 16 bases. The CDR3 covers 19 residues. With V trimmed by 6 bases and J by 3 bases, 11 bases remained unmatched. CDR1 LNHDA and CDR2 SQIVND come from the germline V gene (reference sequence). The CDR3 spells CASSWGLAGGKPIYNEQFF. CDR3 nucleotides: TGTGCCAGTAGCTGGGGACTAGCGGGGGGGAAACCCATCTACAATGAGCAGTTCTTC.

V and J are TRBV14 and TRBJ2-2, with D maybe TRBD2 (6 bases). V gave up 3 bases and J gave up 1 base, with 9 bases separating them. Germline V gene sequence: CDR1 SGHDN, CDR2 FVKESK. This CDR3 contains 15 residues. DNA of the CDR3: TGTGCCAGCAGCCATTGGGGGGAGAACACCGGGGAGCTGTTTTTT. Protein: CASSHWGENTGELFF.

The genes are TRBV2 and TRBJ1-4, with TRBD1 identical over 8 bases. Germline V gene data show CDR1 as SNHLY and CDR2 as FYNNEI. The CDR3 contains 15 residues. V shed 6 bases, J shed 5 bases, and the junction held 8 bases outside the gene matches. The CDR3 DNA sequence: TGTGCCAGCAGGCCCAGGACAGGGAAAAATGAAAAACTGTTTTTT. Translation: CASRPRTGKNEKLFF.

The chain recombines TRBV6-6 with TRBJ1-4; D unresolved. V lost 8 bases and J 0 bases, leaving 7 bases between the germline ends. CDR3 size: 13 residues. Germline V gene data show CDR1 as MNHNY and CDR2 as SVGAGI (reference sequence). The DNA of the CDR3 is TGTGCCAGCCGCGGGCCAACTAATGAAAAACTGTTTTTT. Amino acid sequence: CASRGPTNEKLFF.

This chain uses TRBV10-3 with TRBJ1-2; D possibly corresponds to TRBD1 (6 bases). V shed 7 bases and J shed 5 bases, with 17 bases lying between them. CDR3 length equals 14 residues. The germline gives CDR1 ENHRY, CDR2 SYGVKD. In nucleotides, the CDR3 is TGTGCCATCACCCCAGGACAGTCGTCTTATGGCTACACCTTC. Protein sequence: CAITPGQSSYGYTF.

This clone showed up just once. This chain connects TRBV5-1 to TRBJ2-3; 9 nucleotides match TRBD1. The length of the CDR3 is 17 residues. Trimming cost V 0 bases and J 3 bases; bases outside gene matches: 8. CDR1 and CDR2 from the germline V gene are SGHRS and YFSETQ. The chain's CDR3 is CASSLGTTQGATDTQYF. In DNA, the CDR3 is TGCGCCAGCAGCTTGGGTACTACACAGGGGGCGACAGATACGCAGTATTTT. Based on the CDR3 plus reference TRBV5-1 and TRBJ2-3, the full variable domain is KAGVTQTPRYLIKTRGQQVTLSCSPISGHRSVSWYQQTPGQGLQFLFEYFSETQRNKGNFPGRFSGRQFSNSRSEMNVSTLELGDSALYLCASSLGTTQGATDTQYFGPGTRLTVL.

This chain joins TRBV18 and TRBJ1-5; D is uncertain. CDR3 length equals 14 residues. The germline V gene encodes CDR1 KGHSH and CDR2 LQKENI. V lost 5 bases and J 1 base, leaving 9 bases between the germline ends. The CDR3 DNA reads TGTGCCAGCTCAAAAGAGGAAAGCAATCAGCCCCAGCATTTT. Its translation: CASSKEESNQPQHF.

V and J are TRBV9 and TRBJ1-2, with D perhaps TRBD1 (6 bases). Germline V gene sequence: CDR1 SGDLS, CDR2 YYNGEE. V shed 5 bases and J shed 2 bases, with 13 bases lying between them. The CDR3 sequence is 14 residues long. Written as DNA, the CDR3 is TGTGCCAGCAGTCCCAGGGGCGACAACTATGGCTACACCTTC. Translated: CASSPRGDNYGYTF.

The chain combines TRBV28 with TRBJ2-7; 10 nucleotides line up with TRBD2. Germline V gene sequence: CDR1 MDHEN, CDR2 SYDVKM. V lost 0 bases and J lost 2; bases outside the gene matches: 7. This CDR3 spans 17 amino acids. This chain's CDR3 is CASSLWGSGGKTYEQYF. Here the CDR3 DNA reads TGTGCCAGCAGTTTATGGGGTAGCGGGGGGAAAACCTACGAGCAGTACTTC.

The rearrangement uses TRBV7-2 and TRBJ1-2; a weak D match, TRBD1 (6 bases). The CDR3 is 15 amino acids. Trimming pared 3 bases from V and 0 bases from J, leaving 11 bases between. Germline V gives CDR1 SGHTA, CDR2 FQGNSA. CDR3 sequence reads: CASSFLQGTNYGYTF. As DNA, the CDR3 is TGTGCCAGCAGCTTTCTACAGGGCACTAACTATGGCTACACCTTC.

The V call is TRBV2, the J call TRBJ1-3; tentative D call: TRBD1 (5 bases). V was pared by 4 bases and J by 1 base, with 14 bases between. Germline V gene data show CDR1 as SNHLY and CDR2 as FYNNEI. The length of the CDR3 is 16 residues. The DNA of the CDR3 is TGTGCCAGCAGTGCCTTTGGGGCGTTGTCTGGAAACACCATATATTTT. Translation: CASSAFGALSGNTIYF. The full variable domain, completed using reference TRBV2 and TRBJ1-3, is EPEVTQTPSHQVTQMGQEVILRCVPISNHLYFYWYRQILGQKVEFLVSFYNNEISEKSEIFDDQFSVERPDGSNFTLKIRSTKLEDSAMYFCASSAFGALSGNTIYFGEGSWLTVV.

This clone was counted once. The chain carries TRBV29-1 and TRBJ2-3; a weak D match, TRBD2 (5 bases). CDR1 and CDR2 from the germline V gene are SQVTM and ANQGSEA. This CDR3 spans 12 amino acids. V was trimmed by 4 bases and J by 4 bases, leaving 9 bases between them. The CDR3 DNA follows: TGCAGCGTTGGAGGGCAGCCAGATACGCAGTATTTT. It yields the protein CSVGGQPDTQYF.

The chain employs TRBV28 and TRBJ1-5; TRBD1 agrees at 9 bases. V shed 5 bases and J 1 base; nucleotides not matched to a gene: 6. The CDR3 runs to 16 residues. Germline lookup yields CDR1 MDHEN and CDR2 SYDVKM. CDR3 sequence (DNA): TGTGCCAGCAGTCCTCCACAGGGGGCAAGCAATCAGCCCCAGCATTTT. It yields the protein CASSPPQGASNQPQHF.

CDR3 loop: CASSLGPQRAGEKLFF. DNA of the CDR3: TGTGCCAGCAGCTTAGGGCCGCAGAGGGCGGGTGAAAAACTGTTTTTT. The rearrangement links TRBV7-2 to TRBJ1-4; D gene unclear. Germline CDR1 SGHTA, CDR2 FQGNSA. The CDR3 runs 16 residues. V was trimmed by 1 base and J by 7 bases, leaving 16 bases between them.

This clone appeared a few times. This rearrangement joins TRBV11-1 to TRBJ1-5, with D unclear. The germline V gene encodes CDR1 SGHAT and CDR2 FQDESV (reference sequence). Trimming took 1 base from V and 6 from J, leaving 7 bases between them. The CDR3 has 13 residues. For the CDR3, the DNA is TGTGCCAGCAGCTTAGGAGTCGGTCAGCCCCAGCATTTT. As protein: CASSLGVGQPQHF.